A selection of T cell receptor beta chains follows, all from one sample in a study of T-cell memory formation after mild COVID-19. TCRdb re-derived calls from the 5' RACE reads in MiXCR, one entry per CDR3 protein. Among nearly 200,000 distinct CDR3 sequences listed, about a sixth were seen once. Input material: PBMCs or a T cell subset sorted from them (not recorded which). The receptor set was obtained from an adult woman who had mild COVID-19 (a few samples of this study predate the infection). Cell type and time point are not known. Both conserved end residues are trimmed from each CDR3. A D gene is named only where the DNA matches it firmly.

v_gene,d_gene,CDR3aa
TRBV12-3/TRBV12-4,TRBD2,ASTPAIAGENTQY
TRBV7-7,TRBD1,ASSTGQGGETQY
TRBV2,NA,ASSLSGVVVWAF
TRBV20-1,NA,SARDYGNYGYT
TRBV12-3/TRBV12-4,TRBD1,ASSGTGRYEQY
TRBV11-2,NA,ASSSPQTNEQF
TRBV5-1,NA,ASSNWDANYGYT
TRBV20-1,NA,SAQTARVGTDTQY
TRBV9,TRBD2,ASSVGMRAGGARETQY
TRBV6-5,NA,ASSYSGPRDTQY
TRBV6-2/TRBV6-3,TRBD2,ASSSPRTSGTPYNEQF
TRBV2,TRBD2,ASNLGTTFEQF
TRBV5-1,NA,ASSSYRATSTDTQY
TRBV14,TRBD1,ASSQELGQGYEQY
TRBV20-1,NA,SASSLSGANVLT
TRBV27,TRBD1,ASSSTGGRNKNTEAF
TRBV14,TRBD2,ASSRGTTSNEQF
TRBV24-1,NA,ATSDFGSYEQY
TRBV6-2/TRBV6-3,NA,ASSYSYGGAF
TRBV12-5,TRBD1,ASGLVGGGAGGYT
TRBV2,NA,ASSDQGVQPQH
TRBV20-1,NA,SALTVNNEQF
TRBV9,TRBD2,ASSWSGNTDTQY
TRBV29-1,NA,SVLVRGTEAF
TRBV6-6,NA,ASNKDLAGANVLT
TRBV29-1,TRBD1,SEGQVGPGAQF
TRBV24-1,NA,ATSDSNEAF
TRBV10-3,NA,AISESAGADTQY
TRBV3-1,NA,ASSSLVLNTEAF
TRBV20-1,NA,SARDFRGARTEAF
TRBV20-1,NA,SAPSTGYSYEQY
TRBV10-3,NA,AISDPGAEQF
TRBV29-1,NA,SVDYLGSNYGYT
TRBV12-3/TRBV12-4,NA,ASSFKGTEAF
TRBV6-1,TRBD1,ASSATGAYYEQY